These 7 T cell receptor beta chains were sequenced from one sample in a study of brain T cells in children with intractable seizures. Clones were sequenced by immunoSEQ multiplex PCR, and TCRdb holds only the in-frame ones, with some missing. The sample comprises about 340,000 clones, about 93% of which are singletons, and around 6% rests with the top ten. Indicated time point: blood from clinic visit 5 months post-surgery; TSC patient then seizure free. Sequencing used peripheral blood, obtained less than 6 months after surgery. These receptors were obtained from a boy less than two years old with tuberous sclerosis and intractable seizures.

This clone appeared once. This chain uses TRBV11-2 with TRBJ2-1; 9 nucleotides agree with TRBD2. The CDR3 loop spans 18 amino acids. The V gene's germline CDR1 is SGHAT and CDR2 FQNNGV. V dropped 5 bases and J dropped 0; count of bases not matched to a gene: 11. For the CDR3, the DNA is TGTGCCAGCAGCGTGGGACTAGCCAGAAGGAGCTCCTACAATGAGCAGTTCTTC. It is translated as CASSVGLARRSSYNEQFF.

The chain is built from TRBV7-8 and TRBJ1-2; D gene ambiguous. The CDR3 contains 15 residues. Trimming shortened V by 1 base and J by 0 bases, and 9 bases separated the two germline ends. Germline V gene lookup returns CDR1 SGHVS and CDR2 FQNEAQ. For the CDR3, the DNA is TGTGCCAGCAGCTTAGGAGAGGAGGCTAACTATGGCTACACCTTC. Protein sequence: CASSLGEEANYGYTF. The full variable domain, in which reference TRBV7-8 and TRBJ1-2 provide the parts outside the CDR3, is GAGVSQSPRYKVAKRGQDVALRCDPISGHVSLFWYQQALGQGPEFLTYFQNEAQLDKSGLPSDRFFAERPEGSVSTLKIQRTQQEDSAVYLCASSLGEEANYGYTFGSGTRLTVV.

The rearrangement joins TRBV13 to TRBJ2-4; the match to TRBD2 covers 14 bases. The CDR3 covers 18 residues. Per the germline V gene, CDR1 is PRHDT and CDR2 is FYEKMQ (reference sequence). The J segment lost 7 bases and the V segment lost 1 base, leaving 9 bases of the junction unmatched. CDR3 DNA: TGTGCCAGCAGCTTAGATCCAGGGACTAGCGGGAGTGCGAACATTCAGTACTTC. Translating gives CASSLDPGTSGSANIQYF.

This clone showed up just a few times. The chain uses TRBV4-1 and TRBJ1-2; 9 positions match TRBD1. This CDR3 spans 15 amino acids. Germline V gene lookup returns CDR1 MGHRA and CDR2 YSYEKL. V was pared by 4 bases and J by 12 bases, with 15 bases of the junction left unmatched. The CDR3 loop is CASSPPHRDREIDTF. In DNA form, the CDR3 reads TGCGCCAGCAGCCCTCCCCACCGGGACAGGGAGATAGACACCTTC.

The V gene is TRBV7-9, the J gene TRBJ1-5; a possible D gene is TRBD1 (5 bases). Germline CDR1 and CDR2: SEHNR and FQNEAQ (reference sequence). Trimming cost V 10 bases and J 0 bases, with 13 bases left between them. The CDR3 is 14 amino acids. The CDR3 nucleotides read TGTGCCACCGGGGGGGGATTTAGCAATCAGCCCCAGCATTTT. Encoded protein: CATGGGFSNQPQHF.

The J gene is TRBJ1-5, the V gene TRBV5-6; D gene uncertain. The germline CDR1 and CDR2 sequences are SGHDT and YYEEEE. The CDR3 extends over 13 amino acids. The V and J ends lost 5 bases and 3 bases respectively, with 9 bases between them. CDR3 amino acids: CASSSNSNQPQHF. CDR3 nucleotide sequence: TGTGCCAGCAGTTCTAATTCCAATCAGCCCCAGCATTTT.

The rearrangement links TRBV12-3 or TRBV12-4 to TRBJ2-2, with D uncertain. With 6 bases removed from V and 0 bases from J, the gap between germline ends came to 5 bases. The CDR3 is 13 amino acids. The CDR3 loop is CASRDANTGELFF. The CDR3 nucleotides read TGTGCCAGCAGAGACGCGAACACCGGGGAGCTGTTTTTT.